This T cell receptor beta chain was obtained from a study of T cells in Graves' hyperthyroidism and ophthalmopathy. Germline-derived CDR1 and CDR2 are SGHTA and FQGNSA. Trimming cost V 5 bases and J 2 bases; bases outside gene matches: 11. The CDR3 has 17 amino acids. Researchers took RNA transcripts and amplified the TCR beta CDR3 regions from them. First-round RT-PCR targeting the TCR CDR3 was performed with the HTBI primer set. MiXCR, run by TCRdb on the multiplex PCR reads, gives a single entry per CDR3 protein. The top ten hold 35% to 45% of the sample, which has 350,000 to 400,000 distinct CDR3 sequences, less than 20% seen once.

This receptor was identified in a man aged 18 to 29 with Graves' ophthalmopathy. The source material was blood. The chain is built from TRBV7-2 and TRBJ2-7; TRBD1 aligns across 11 bases. The CDR3 nucleotides read TGTGCCAGCAGCGCCCACCGGGACAGGGGGATTACCTACGAGCAGTACTTC. Residues: CASSAHRDRGITYEQYF.